The sequence of this T cell receptor beta chain was determined in a study of T cell changes during pregnancy in multiple sclerosis. The repertoire was sequenced with immunoSEQ multiplex PCR; TCRdb's copy has only in-frame clones and lacks some. Of about 79,000 clones listed, approximately 90% are singletons. This clone showed up just once. V gave up 6 bases and J gave up 4 bases, with 10 bases separating them. This CDR3 has 13 residues. The germline CDR1 and CDR2 sequences are MNHNY and SVGAGI (reference sequence). The TCR comes from a female donor with multiple sclerosis, enrolled in a pregnancy study. The chain has TRBV6-6 and TRBJ2-1; possible D gene TRBD2, 6 bases. The specimen was CD4+ T cells from peripheral blood mononuclear cells, collected in the second trimester of pregnancy. Here the CDR3 reads CASSSGTYNEQFF. DNA of the CDR3: TGTGCCAGCAGCTCCGGGACTTACAATGAGCAGTTCTTC.